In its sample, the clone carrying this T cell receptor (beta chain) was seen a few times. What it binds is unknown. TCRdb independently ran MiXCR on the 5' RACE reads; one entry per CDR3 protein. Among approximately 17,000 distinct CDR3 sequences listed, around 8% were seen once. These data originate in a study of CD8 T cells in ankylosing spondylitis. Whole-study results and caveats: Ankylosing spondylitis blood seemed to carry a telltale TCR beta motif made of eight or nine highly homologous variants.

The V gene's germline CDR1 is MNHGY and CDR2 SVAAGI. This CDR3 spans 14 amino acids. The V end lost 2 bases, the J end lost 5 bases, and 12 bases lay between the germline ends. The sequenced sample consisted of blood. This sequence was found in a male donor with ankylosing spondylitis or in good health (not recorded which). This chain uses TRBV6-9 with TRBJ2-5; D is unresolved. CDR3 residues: CASSYRGVRETQYF. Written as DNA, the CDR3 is TGTGCCAGCAGTTATCGTGGGGTGAGGGAGACCCAGTACTTC.